Below, 24 T cell receptor beta chains from the same sample are listed, as sequenced in a study of blood T cell repertoires in COVID-19. Measured with immunoSEQ multiplex PCR; TCRdb has only the in-frame clones, and not every one. Found here are roughly 200,000 clones, more than 75% of them singletons; the top ten hold around 7%. The sequenced sample was PBMCs or T cells enriched from blood (not recorded which). The receptors stem from a man younger than 40 in a cohort exposed to, infected with or recovered from COVID-19 (not recorded which).

The J gene is TRBJ2-3, the V gene TRBV14; the D is unclear. The CDR3 runs 19 residues. V lost 2 bases to trimming and J lost 0 bases, with 21 bases between them. Germline CDR1 is SGHDN and CDR2 is FVKESK. The CDR3 protein is CASSQQASPITFSTDTQYF. Here the CDR3 DNA reads TGTGCCAGCAGCCAACAGGCGTCCCCCATTACTTTTAGCACAGATACGCAGTATTTT.

The chain links TRBV27 to TRBJ2-3; 12 positions agree with TRBD2. The V and J ends lost 4 bases and 6 bases, in that order; junction bases with no gene match: 5. This CDR3 is built from 15 residues. CDR1 and CDR2 (germline): MNHEY, SMNVEV (reference sequence). The CDR3 DNA is TGTGCCAGCAGTTGGCCTAGCGGGAGGGGCGATACGCAGTATTTT. Translation: CASSWPSGRGDTQYF.

The chain is built from TRBV19 and TRBJ2-1; TRBD2 matches 7 bases. This CDR3 is 14 amino acids long. CDR1 and CDR2 (germline): LNHDA, SQIVND (reference sequence). J lost 0 bases, V lost 7 bases, and 3 bases had no gene match. CDR3 amino acids: CASKAGVSYNEQFF. The CDR3, as DNA: TGTGCCAGTAAGGCGGGAGTCTCCTACAATGAGCAGTTCTTC.

V and J are TRBV5-1 and TRBJ1-6; 9 bases agree with TRBD1. The CDR3 sequence is 15 residues long. Losses at the gene ends were 4 bases for V and 8 bases for J; bases not matched to a gene: 7. CDR1 and CDR2 (germline): SGHRS, YFSETQ. The CDR3 loop is CASSGGTGLYSPLHF. The CDR3 region has the DNA TGCGCCAGCAGCGGCGGGACAGGGCTTTATTCACCCCTCCACTTT.

This clone was seen only once. This chain uses TRBV6-5 with TRBJ1-3; the match to TRBD1 covers 8 bases. The V and J ends lost 0 bases and 4 bases, in that order; junction bases with no gene match: 2. The germline V gene encodes CDR1 MNHEY and CDR2 SVGAGI. This CDR3 region has 15 residues. CDR3 in DNA: TGTGCCAGCAGTTACTCGGGACAGGCCGGAAACACCATATATTTT. Its translation is CASSYSGQAGNTIYF.

The CDR3 protein is CASSPGTDLNEKLFF. Here the CDR3 DNA reads TGTGCCAGCTCACCAGGGACAGACCTTAATGAAAAACTGTTTTTT. The chain links TRBV18 to TRBJ1-4; TRBD1 matches 7 bases. This CDR3 comprises 15 residues. The junction had 4 bases not matched to a gene; V was cut back by 2 bases and J by 4 bases. From germline, CDR1 is KGHSH and CDR2 LQKENI.

This sequence joins TRBV10-3 and TRBJ2-7, with D unclear. Germline lookup yields CDR1 ENHRY and CDR2 SYGVKD. This CDR3 comprises 13 residues. Trimming took off 6 bases at V and 2 bases at J, with 11 bases between the two ends. CDR3 bases: TGTGCCATCAGACGAGATGAGGCCTACGAGCAGTACTTC. Translating it yields CAIRRDEAYEQYF.

V is TRBV5-6 and J is TRBJ2-7; 12 positions agree with TRBD2. Unmatched junction bases numbered 9, after V lost 4 bases and J lost 4 bases. The CDR3 covers 16 residues. Germline loops: CDR1 SGHDT, CDR2 YYEEEE. The CDR3 nucleotides read TGTGCCAGCAGCACTACTACCGGACTAGCGGGATACGAGCAGTACTTC. This translates into CASSTTTGLAGYEQYF.

This chain uses TRBV9 with TRBJ2-5, with 7 bases matching TRBD1. V lost 3 bases to trimming and J lost 3 bases; unmatched junction nucleotides: 8. Germline assignment: CDR1 SGDLS and CDR2 YYNGEE. The CDR3 loop spans 15 amino acids. DNA for the CDR3: TGTGCCAGCAGCGCCACCGGGACAGAAAAAGAGACCCAGTACTTC. This codes for CASSATGTEKETQYF.

The CDR3 region is CASSKGVTTGSPDQPQHF. The CDR3, as DNA: TGTGCCAGTAGCAAGGGAGTAACTACAGGGTCCCCGGATCAGCCCCAGCATTTT. This sequence joins TRBV19 and TRBJ1-5, with D possibly being TRBD1 (6 bases). This CDR3 spans 18 amino acids. Looked up from germline, CDR1 is LNHDA and CDR2 is SQIVND (reference sequence). Deletions cut 6 bases from V and 5 bases from J, with 26 bases between. Combining the CDR3 with reference TRBV19 and TRBJ1-5 gives the whole variable domain DGGITQSPKYLFRKEGQNVTLSCEQNLNHDAMYWYRQDPGQGLRLIYYSQIVNDFQKGDIAEGYSVSREKKESFPLTVTSAQKNPTAFYLCASSKGVTTGSPDQPQHFGDGTRLSIL.

This sequence joins TRBV4-1 and TRBJ2-7; possible D gene TRBD1, 5 bases. Germline V gives CDR1 MGHRA, CDR2 YSYEKL. Deletions cut 2 bases from V and 1 base from J, with 12 bases between. The CDR3 has 15 residues. The CDR3: CASSQYQGESYEQYF. The DNA of the CDR3 is TGCGCCAGCAGCCAATACCAGGGCGAGTCCTACGAGCAGTACTTC.

V and J are TRBV11-2 and TRBJ1-2; 7 bases fit TRBD1. The germline V gene encodes CDR1 SGHAT and CDR2 FQNNGV. V lost 6 bases and J lost 7; bases outside the gene matches: 17. The CDR3 contains 16 residues. As DNA, the CDR3 is TGTGCCAGCAGACCCCTCTCTCGGAGGGGGCTCTTTGGCTACACCTTC. Encoded protein: CASRPLSRRGLFGYTF.

This rearrangement joins TRBV10-2 to TRBJ1-2, with 9 positions matching TRBD1. With 0 bases clipped from V and 5 bases from J, the junction kept 7 bases outside the gene matches. The CDR3 has 16 residues. Germline lookup yields CDR1 WSHSY and CDR2 SAAADI. The CDR3 here is CASSESLAGTGYGYTF. The CDR3 nucleotides are TGCGCCAGCAGTGAGTCCCTTGCCGGGACAGGGTATGGCTACACCTTC.

The chain combines TRBV4-2 with TRBJ2-1; 7 nucleotides align to TRBD2. The CDR3 length is 11 residues. The trim removed 5 bases at V and 12 bases at J, leaving 4 bases unmatched. Germline V lookup: CDR1 LGHNA, CDR2 YNFKEQ. Here the CDR3 reads CASSGLVGQFF. In DNA, the CDR3 is TGTGCCAGCAGCGGACTAGTTGGGCAGTTCTTC.

This clone was observed a handful of times. This sequence joins TRBV6-4 and TRBJ2-3, with D possibly matching TRBD2 (5 bases). The V end lost 4 bases, the J end lost 6 bases, and 14 bases lay between the germline ends. The CDR3 is 14 residues long. The germline V gene encodes CDR1 MRHNA and CDR2 SNTAGT. The CDR3 loop reads CASSGSDGEDTQYF. DNA for the CDR3: TGTGCCAGCAGTGGTTCGGACGGGGAGGATACGCAGTATTTT.

This clone was picked up a small number of times. This chain connects TRBV9 to TRBJ1-1, with 8 bases fitting TRBD1. CDR1 and CDR2 (germline): SGDLS, YYNGEE. CDR3 length equals 17 residues. J lost 1 base, V lost 0 bases, and 8 bases had no gene match. In DNA, the CDR3 is TGTGCCAGCAGCGTAGGAAACAGGGGGGGATCGAACACTGAAGCTTTCTTT. Translated, it gives CASSVGNRGGSNTEAFF.

J is TRBJ2-1 and V is TRBV6-6; 12 positions match TRBD2. The V gene's germline CDR1 is MNHNY and CDR2 SVGAGI (reference sequence). The J segment lost 7 bases and the V segment lost 6 bases, leaving 25 bases of the junction unmatched. This CDR3 spans 21 amino acids. DNA for the CDR3: TGTGCCAGCAGCTCTCACCCTGCCGGGACAGGGACTAGCGGGCACGGGAATGAGCAGTTCTTC. Protein sequence: CASSSHPAGTGTSGHGNEQFF.

The chain uses TRBV19 and TRBJ2-3; 7 nucleotides line up with TRBD1. This CDR3 spans 15 amino acids. Germline V gene sequence: CDR1 LNHDA, CDR2 SQIVND (reference sequence). After removal of 5 bases from V and 4 bases from J, the junction contained 9 bases not matched to a gene. The CDR3 nucleotides are TGTGCCAGTAGTCCAGGGGGAATTATGGCAGATACGCAGTATTTT. Protein: CASSPGGIMADTQYF.

The chain links TRBV7-9 to TRBJ2-1, with a possible D match to TRBD2 (5 bases). Germline CDR1 SEHNR, CDR2 FQNEAQ (reference sequence). The CDR3 extends over 16 amino acids. Between the trimmed V and J ends, which lost 2 bases and 1 base, there was a span of 12 bases. The CDR3 loop is CASSLTGFDSYNEQFF. The CDR3 nucleotides read TGTGCCAGCAGCTTAACGGGATTTGATTCCTACAATGAGCAGTTCTTC. The full variable domain, completed using reference TRBV7-9 and TRBJ2-1, is DTGVSQNPRHKITKRGQNVTFRCDPISEHNRLYWYRQTLGQGPEFLTYFQNEAQLEKSRLLSDRFSAERPKGSFSTLEIQRTEQGDSAMYLCASSLTGFDSYNEQFFGPGTRLTVL.

The chain has TRBV5-1 and TRBJ1-1; maybe TRBD1 (6 bases). The CDR3 contains 15 residues. Germline CDR1 and CDR2: SGHRS and YFSETQ. Trimming cost V 0 bases and J 0 bases, with 9 bases left between them. CDR3 nucleotides: TGCGCCAGCAGCTTGGTAGGGGACATGAACACTGAAGCTTTCTTT. This translates into CASSLVGDMNTEAFF. Full variable domain (rest looked up from reference TRBV5-1 and TRBJ1-1): KAGVTQTPRYLIKTRGQQVTLSCSPISGHRSVSWYQQTPGQGLQFLFEYFSETQRNKGNFPGRFSGRQFSNSRSEMNVSTLELGDSALYLCASSLVGDMNTEAFFGQGTRLTVV.

V gene TRBV11-2 combines with J gene TRBJ1-2; 7 bases are a match to TRBD1. The CDR3 has 18 residues. V gave up 4 bases and J gave up 0 bases; unmatched junction bases: 14. The germline CDR1 and CDR2 sequences are SGHAT and FQNNGV. The CDR3 is CASSSLTGTAQPNYGYTF. For the CDR3, the DNA is TGTGCCAGCAGCTCCTTGACAGGGACAGCCCAACCTAACTATGGCTACACCTTC.

This clone has only a few counts. The chain uses TRBV24-1 and TRBJ2-5; a possible D gene is TRBD1 (8 bases). The CDR3 is 17 amino acids. Trimming shortened V by 4 bases and J by 2 bases, and 19 bases separated the two germline ends. Germline V gene data show CDR1 as KGHDR and CDR2 as SFDVKD. Written as DNA, the CDR3 is TGTGCCACCAGTGAACTTTCCACAGGGGGGGGTCAAGAGACCCAGTACTTC. Its protein product is CATSELSTGGGQETQYF.

This sequence joins TRBV9 and TRBJ2-5; a weak D match, TRBD2 (5 bases). V lost 4 bases, J lost 4 bases, and 14 bases lay in between. Germline CDR1 SGDLS, CDR2 YYNGEE. This CDR3 is 14 amino acids long. The CDR3 spells CASSPERGSETQYF. As DNA, the CDR3 is TGTGCCAGCAGCCCCGAAAGAGGGTCAGAGACCCAGTACTTC.

V is TRBV7-2 and J is TRBJ2-7; TRBD1 is a possible D gene (6 bases). The CDR3 is made up of 14 amino acids. V was shortened by 1 base and J by 3 bases, with 10 bases between the two germline ends. Germline V CDR1 and CDR2: SGHTA, FQGNSA. The CDR3 loop reads CASSLVGTNYEQYF. Written as DNA, the CDR3 is TGTGCCAGCAGCTTAGTGGGGACAAACTACGAGCAGTACTTC.